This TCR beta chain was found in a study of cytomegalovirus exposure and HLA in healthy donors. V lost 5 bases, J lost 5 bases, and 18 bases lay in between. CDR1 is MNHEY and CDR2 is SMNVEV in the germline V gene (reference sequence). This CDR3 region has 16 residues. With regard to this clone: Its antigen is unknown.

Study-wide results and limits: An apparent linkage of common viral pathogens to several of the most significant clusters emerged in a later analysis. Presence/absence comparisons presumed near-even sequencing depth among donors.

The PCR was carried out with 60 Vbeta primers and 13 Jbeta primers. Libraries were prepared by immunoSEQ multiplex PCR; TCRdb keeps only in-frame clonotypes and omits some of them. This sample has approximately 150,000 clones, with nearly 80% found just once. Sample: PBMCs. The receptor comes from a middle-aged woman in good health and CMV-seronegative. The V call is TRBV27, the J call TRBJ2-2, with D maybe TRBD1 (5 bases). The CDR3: CASSKPTGSGTGELFF. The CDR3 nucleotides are TGTGCCAGCAGTAAACCTACAGGATCAGGAACCGGGGAGCTGTTTTTT.